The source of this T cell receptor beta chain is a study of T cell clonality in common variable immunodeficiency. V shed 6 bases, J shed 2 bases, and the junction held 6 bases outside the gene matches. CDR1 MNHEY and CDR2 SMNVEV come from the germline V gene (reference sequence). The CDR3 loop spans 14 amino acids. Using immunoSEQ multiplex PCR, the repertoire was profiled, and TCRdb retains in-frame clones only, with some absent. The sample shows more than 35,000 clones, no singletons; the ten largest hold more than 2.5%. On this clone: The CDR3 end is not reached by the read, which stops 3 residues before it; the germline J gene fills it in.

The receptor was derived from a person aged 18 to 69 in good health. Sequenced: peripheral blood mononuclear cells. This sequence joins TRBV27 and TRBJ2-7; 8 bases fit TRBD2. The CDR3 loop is CASRSGSGTYEQYF. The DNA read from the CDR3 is TGTGCCAGCAGGAGCGGGAGCGGTACCTACGAG.